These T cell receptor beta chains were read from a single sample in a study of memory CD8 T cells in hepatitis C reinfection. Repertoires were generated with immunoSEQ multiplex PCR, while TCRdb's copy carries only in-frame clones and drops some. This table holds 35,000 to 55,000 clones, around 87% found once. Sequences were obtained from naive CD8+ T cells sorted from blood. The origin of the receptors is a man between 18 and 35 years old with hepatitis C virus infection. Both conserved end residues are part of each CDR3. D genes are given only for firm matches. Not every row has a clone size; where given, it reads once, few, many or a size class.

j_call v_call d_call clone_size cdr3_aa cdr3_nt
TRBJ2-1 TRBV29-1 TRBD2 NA CSVYGTSGGVRDRNEQFF TGCAGCGTCTACGGGACTAGCGGGGGGGTAAGGGATAGGAATGAGCAGTTCTTC
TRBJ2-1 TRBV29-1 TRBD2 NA CSVIPGTSGAGEQFF TGCAGCGTTATCCCCGGGACTAGCGGGGCAGGAGAGCAGTTCTTC
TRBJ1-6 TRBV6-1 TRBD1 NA CASSAPEGQGRSPLHF TGTGCCAGCAGTGCCCCGGAGGGACAGGGACGCTCACCCCTCCACTTT
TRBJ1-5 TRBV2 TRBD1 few CASSRTGKNQPQHF TGTGCCAGCAGCCGGACAGGGAAGAATCAGCCCCAGCATTTT
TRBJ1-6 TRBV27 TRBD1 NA CASSLTGTGNSPLHF TGTGCCAGCAGTTTAACCGGGACAGGGAATTCACCCCTCCACTTT
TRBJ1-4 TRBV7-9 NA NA CASSLGGSGETNEKLFF TGTGCCAGCAGCTTAGGCGGTTCAGGGGAAACTAATGAAAAACTGTTTTTT
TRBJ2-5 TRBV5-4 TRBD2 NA CASSLAAGGPGETQYF TGTGCCAGCAGCTTGGCTGCGGGGGGGCCCGGGGAGACCCAGTACTTC
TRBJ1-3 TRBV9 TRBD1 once CASSVDRGAGNTIYF TGTGCCAGCAGCGTAGACAGGGGGGCCGGAAACACCATATATTTT
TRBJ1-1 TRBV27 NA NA CASSLFLNTEAFF TGTGCCAGCAGTTTATTCTTGAACACTGAAGCTTTCTTT
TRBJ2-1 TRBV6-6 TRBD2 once CASSYSVAGGRDEQFF TGTGCCAGCAGTTACTCGGTAGCGGGGGGGAGGGATGAGCAGTTCTTC
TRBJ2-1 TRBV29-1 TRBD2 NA CSVVGLGGYNEQFF TGCAGCGTGGTCGGACTAGGAGGCTACAATGAGCAGTTCTTC
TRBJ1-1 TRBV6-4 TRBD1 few CASSQSTGGGTEAFF TGTGCCAGCAGCCAGTCAACAGGGGGAGGGACTGAAGCTTTCTTT
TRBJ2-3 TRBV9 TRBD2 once CASSVSGDLGTDTQYF TGTGCCAGCAGCGTGAGCGGGGATCTTGGCACAGATACGCAGTATTTT
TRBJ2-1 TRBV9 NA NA CASSVDPGSSYNEQFF TGTGCCAGCAGCGTAGATCCGGGGAGCTCCTACAATGAGCAGTTCTTC
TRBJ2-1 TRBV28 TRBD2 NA CASTPGLAGYNEQFF TGTGCCAGCACCCCGGGACTAGCGGGCTACAATGAGCAGTTCTTC
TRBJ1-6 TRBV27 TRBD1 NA CASSQTGINSPLHF TGTGCCAGCAGCCAGACAGGGATTAATTCACCCCTCCACTTT
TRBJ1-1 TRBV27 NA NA CASSWAGMLGTEAFF TGTGCCAGCAGTTGGGCAGGGATGTTGGGAACTGAAGCTTTCTTT
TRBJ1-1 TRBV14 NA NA CASSQEREAFF TGTGCCAGCAGCCAAGAGAGGGAAGCTTTCTTT
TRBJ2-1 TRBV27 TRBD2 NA CASSSSGSGSAIEQFF TGTGCCAGCAGTTCTAGCGGGAGTGGTTCAGCGATTGAGCAGTTCTTC
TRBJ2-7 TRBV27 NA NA CASTGGGYEQYF TGTGCCAGCACCGGAGGAGGATACGAGCAGTACTTC
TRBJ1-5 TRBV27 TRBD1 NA CASSSDGDRGHQPQHF TGTGCCAGCAGTTCAGATGGGGACAGGGGCCATCAGCCCCAGCATTTT
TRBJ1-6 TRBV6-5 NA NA CASSPAVLQGSPLHF TGTGCCAGCAGCCCCGCCGTCCTGCAGGGTTCACCCCTCCACTTT
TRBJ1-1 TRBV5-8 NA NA CASSLGGPLSSTEAFF TGTGCCAGCAGCTTGGGGGGCCCACTATCTAGCACTGAAGCTTTCTTT
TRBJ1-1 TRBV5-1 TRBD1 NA CASSLVARGRTEAFF TGCGCCAGCAGCTTGGTTGCCAGGGGGAGGACTGAAGCTTTCTTT
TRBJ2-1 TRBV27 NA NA CASSLGGTYNEQFF TGTGCCAGCAGTTTGGGGGGAACCTACAATGAGCAGTTCTTC
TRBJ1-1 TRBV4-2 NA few CASSQTAEHEAFF TGTGCCAGCAGCCAAACCGCCGAGCATGAAGCTTTCTTT
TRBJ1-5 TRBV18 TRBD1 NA CASSPFPGQGDLGNQPQHF TGTGCCAGCTCACCTTTCCCGGGACAGGGCGATTTAGGCAATCAGCCCCAGCATTTT
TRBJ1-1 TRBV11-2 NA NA CASSPGGDTEAFF TGTGCCAGCAGCCCGGGCGGGGACACTGAAGCTTTCTTT
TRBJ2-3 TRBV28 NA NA CASSTSTDTQYF TGTGCCAGCTCCACTAGCACAGATACGCAGTATTTT
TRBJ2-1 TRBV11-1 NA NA CASSLYAEELNEQFF TGTGCCAGCAGCCTTTATGCGGAGGAACTCAATGAGCAGTTCTTC
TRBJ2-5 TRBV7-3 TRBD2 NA CASSSITTSGREETQYF TGTGCCAGCAGCTCCATAACGACTAGCGGGAGAGAAGAGACCCAGTACTTC
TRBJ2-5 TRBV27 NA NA CASSLWGGQQEAQYF TGTGCCAGCAGTTTATGGGGGGGGCAACAAGAGGCCCAGTACTTC
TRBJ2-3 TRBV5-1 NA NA CASSGEVADTDTQYF TGCGCCAGCAGCGGTGAAGTAGCTGACACAGATACGCAGTATTTT
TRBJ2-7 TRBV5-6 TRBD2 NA CASSLGLAGAYEQYF TGTGCCAGCAGCCTCGGACTAGCGGGCGCCTACGAGCAGTACTTC
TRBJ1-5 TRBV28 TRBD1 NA CASSLGAGGSNQPQHF TGTGCCAGCAGTTTAGGAGCAGGGGGTAGCAATCAGCCCCAGCATTTT
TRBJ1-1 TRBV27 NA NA CASSLAGGPTEAFF TGTGCCAGCAGTTTAGCGGGGGGACCCACTGAAGCTTTCTTT
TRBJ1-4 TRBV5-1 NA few CASRTSTNEKLFF TGCGCCAGTAGGACTTCAACTAATGAAAAACTGTTTTTT
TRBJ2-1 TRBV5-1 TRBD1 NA CASSPGSDRRTNEQFF TGCGCCAGCAGCCCCGGATCGGACAGGCGGACGAATGAGCAGTTCTTC
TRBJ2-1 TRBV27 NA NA CASRPTGTLEQFF TGTGCCAGCAGACCTACCGGGACTCTCGAGCAGTTCTTC
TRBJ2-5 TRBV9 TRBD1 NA CASSEGQTSQETQYF TGTGCCAGCAGCGAGGGACAGACCTCTCAAGAGACCCAGTACTTC
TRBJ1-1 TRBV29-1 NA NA CSVLDGNPEAFF TGCAGCGTATTGGACGGGAACCCTGAAGCTTTCTTT
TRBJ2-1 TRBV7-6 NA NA CASSLGGPFEYNEQFF TGTGCCAGCAGCTTAGGGGGGCCGTTCGAGTACAATGAGCAGTTCTTC
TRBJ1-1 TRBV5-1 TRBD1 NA CASSPGQGNTEAFF TGCGCCAGCAGCCCGGGACAGGGGAACACTGAAGCTTTCTTT
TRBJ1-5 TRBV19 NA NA CASSLSGWDNQPQHF TGTGCCAGTAGTCTTTCGGGGTGGGACAATCAGCCCCAGCATTTT
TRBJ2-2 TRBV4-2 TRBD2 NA CASSQGEGGLAGTGELFF TGTGCCAGCAGCCAGGGGGAAGGAGGGCTAGCGGGCACCGGGGAGCTGTTTTTT
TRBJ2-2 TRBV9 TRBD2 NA CASSGGGSGELFF TGTGCCAGCAGCGGGGGGGGGTCCGGGGAGCTGTTTTTT
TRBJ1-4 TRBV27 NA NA CASSPGPGLGEKLFF TGTGCCAGCAGTCCCGGGCCGGGATTGGGGGAAAAACTGTTTTTT